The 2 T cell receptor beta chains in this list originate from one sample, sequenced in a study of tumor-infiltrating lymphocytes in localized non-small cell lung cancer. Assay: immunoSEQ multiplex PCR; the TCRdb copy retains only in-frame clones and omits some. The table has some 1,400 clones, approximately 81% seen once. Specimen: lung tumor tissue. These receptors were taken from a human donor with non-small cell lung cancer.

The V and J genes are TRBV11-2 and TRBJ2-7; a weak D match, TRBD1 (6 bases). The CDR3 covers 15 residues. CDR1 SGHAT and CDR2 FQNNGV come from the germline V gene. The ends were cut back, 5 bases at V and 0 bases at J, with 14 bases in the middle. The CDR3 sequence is CASSLQTGDSYEQYF. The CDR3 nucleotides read TGTGCCAGCAGCCTGCAGACAGGAGACTCCTACGAGCAGTACTTC.

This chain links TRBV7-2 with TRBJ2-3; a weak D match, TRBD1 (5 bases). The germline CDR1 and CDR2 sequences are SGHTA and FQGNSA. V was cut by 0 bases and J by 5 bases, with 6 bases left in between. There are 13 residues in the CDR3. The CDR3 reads CASSLAGQDTQYF. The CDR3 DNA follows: TGTGCCAGCAGCTTAGCGGGGCAAGATACGCAGTATTTT.